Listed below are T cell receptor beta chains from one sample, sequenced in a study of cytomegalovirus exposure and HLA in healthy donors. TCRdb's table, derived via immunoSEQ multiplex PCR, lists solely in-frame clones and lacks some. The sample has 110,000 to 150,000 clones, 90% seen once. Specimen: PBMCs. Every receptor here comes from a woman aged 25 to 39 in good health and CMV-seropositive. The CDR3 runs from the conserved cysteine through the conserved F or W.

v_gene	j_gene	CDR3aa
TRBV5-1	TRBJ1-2	CASSSSGQDLFNGYTF
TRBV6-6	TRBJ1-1	CASSSPDSDTEAFF
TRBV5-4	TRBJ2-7	CASSPGGTYEQYF
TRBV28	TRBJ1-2	CASQGANYGYTF
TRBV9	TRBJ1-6	CASSVQGHLRSYNSPLHF
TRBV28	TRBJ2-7	CASSQRTGGKDEQYF
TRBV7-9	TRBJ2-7	CASSFSGSPYEQYF
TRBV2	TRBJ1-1	CASSESLSTVNTEAFF
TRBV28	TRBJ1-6	CASSPGQALDSPLHF
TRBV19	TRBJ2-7	CASSMGQEYYYEQYF
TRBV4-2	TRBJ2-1	CASSQVWRGTYNEQFF
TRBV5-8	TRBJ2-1	CASSLGVGTSGSGDYNEQFF
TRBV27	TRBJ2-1	CASTQLQTTYNEQFF
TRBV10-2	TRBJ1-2	CASSESWDTRRGYTF
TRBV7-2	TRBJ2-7	CASSGGAGRFYEQYF
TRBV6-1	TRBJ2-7	CASVTSGSEYEQYF
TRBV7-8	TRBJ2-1	CASSLWRGGYNEQFF
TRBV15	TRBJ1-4	CATSREGGATNEKLFF